Listed below are T cell receptor beta chains from one sample, sequenced in a study of OX40 agonist ivuxolimab in advanced cancers. Method: immunoSEQ multiplex PCR; TCRdb's copy keeps in-frame clones and lacks some. The table records about 74,000 clones, more than 70% of them present only once. Material: CD4+ or CD8+ T cells sorted from blood, obtained in a trial of the OX40 agonist ivuxolimab. These receptors came from an adult with an advanced solid tumor such as melanoma, head and neck, liver or kidney cancer. The CDR3 runs from the conserved cysteine through the conserved F or W. The order of the fields is V gene, J gene, D gene, clone size, CDR3 DNA, CDR3 protein. D genes are given only for firm matches. Expanded clones get a size class; other rows say once, few or many, or leave the size out.

TRBV28,TRBJ1-4,.,.,TGTGCCAGCAGCCGAGGGGGAACAGGCGGGGGAGGCAGAAAACTGTTTTTT,CASSRGGTGGGGRKLFF
TRBV10-1,TRBJ2-3,.,.,TGCGCCAGCCCGCTCAGGGAGGGGGCAGATACGCAGTATTTT,CASPLREGADTQYF
TRBV5-6,TRBJ1-1,.,.,TGTGCCAGCAGCTTGGCCTCTGAAGCTTTCTTT,CASSLASEAFF
TRBV27,TRBJ1-2,.,.,TGTGCCAGCAGCCGGACAGAGGGTGGCTACACCTTC,CASSRTEGGYTF
TRBV5-5,TRBJ1-5,TRBD1,.,TGTGCCAGCAGCCAGACAGGGGCCCCTAATCAGCCCCAGCATTTT,CASSQTGAPNQPQHF
TRBV5-6,TRBJ1-4,.,.,TGTGCCAGCAGCTGGCGCCAGGTCGGGGGTGAAAAACTGTTTTTT,CASSWRQVGGEKLFF
TRBV28,TRBJ1-2,TRBD1,.,TGTGCCACACACCAAGGACAGGGGCGGGACTATGGCTACACCTTC,CATHQGQGRDYGYTF
TRBV4-3,TRBJ2-7,TRBD1,.,TGCGCCAGCAGCCAAGAACGGACAGGCTCCTACGAGCAGTACTTC,CASSQERTGSYEQYF
TRBV7-2,TRBJ2-7,TRBD2,once,TGTGCCAGCAGCTCGGGACTAAAATACGAGCAGTACTTC,CASSSGLKYEQYF
TRBV6-1,TRBJ1-6,TRBD1,.,TGTGCCAGCAGCTCGGGACAGGGGGCTCTTTCACCCCTCCACTTT,CASSSGQGALSPLHF
TRBV7-2,TRBJ1-4,.,once,TGTGCCAGCAGCCCCGGGGGGTTTAATAATGAAAAACTGTTTTTT,CASSPGGFNNEKLFF
TRBV19,TRBJ1-6,.,.,TGTGCCAGTAGTATGGGAGGGGGGGGCAATTCACCCCTCCACTTT,CASSMGGGGNSPLHF
TRBV5-4,TRBJ2-1,TRBD2,.,TGTGCCAGCAGCACCGGACTAGCGGGGGCGGACAATGAGCAGTTCTTC,CASSTGLAGADNEQFF
TRBV18,TRBJ2-1,TRBD2,.,TGTGCCAGCTCACCACCAGGGACTAGCGGGACTAATGAGCAGTTCTTC,CASSPPGTSGTNEQFF
TRBV7-2,TRBJ2-1,TRBD2,.,TGTGCCAGCAGCCGAAGCGGGGGGTCCTACAATGAGCAGTTCTTC,CASSRSGGSYNEQFF
TRBV4-2,TRBJ2-3,.,once,TGTGCCAGCAGTGCCCTAGCTGGCTCGGGCAAAGATACGCAGTATTTT,CASSALAGSGKDTQYF
TRBV4-3,TRBJ2-1,.,.,TGCGCCAGCAGCCAGGGACCATACAATGAGCAGTTCTTC,CASSQGPYNEQFF
TRBV2,TRBJ2-1,.,.,TGTGCCAGCGGGATAAGGGCGAAGGTGCAGTTCTTC,CASGIRAKVQFF
TRBV28,TRBJ1-5,.,.,TGTGCCAGCCTTAGAGGTGGCGCACTCTGGGTTTATAGCAATCAGCCCCAGCATTTT,CASLRGGALWVYSNQPQHF
TRBV5-1,TRBJ1-1,TRBD1,.,TGCGCCAGCAGCTTGGCCCCGGGACAGGGGAGTGAAGCTTTCTTT,CASSLAPGQGSEAFF
TRBV29-1,TRBJ2-1,.,.,TGCAGCGTTGTGCGTGGGAACTCCTACAATGAGCAGTTCTTC,CSVVRGNSYNEQFF
TRBV15,TRBJ2-3,.,.,TGTGCCACCAGCAGAGCGACCCAAAACACAGATACGCAGTATTTT,CATSRATQNTDTQYF
TRBV28,TRBJ1-3,.,once,TGTGCCAGCAGTTTTACATGGGGGGCGCCGGGAAACACCATATATTTT,CASSFTWGAPGNTIYF
TRBV28,TRBJ1-6,.,.,TGTGCCAGCAGTTTGACAACCACCGCCTCACCCCTCCACTTT,CASSLTTTASPLHF
TRBV27,TRBJ2-5,.,.,TGTGCCAGCAGTACCCCCTTCGACTATCGCCAAGAGACCCAGTACTTC,CASSTPFDYRQETQYF
TRBV28,TRBJ2-4,.,.,TGTGCCAGCAGTTTGGGCGGACGGCTAGCCAAAAACATTCAGTACTTC,CASSLGGRLAKNIQYF
TRBV7-6,TRBJ2-1,TRBD2,.,TGTGCCAGCAGCTCCGGGACTAGCGGGTCCTACAATGAGCAGTTCTTC,CASSSGTSGSYNEQFF
TRBV6-5,TRBJ2-5,.,.,TGTGCCAGCAGTTACTCAGGAGGGGGCGGATCCCAGACCCAGTACTTC,CASSYSGGGGSQTQYF
TRBV4-3,TRBJ1-2,.,.,TGCGCCAGCAGCCAAGTCGGGGGGCTGTATGGCTACACCTTC,CASSQVGGLYGYTF
TRBV6-5,TRBJ1-2,.,.,TGTGCCACCGGGGCCGTGATCTATGGCTACACCTTC,CATGAVIYGYTF
TRBV4-2,TRBJ2-5,.,.,TGTGCCAGCAGCCGGGAGAGGGGGATGGAGACCCAGTACTTC,CASSRERGMETQYF
TRBV5-1,TRBJ1-4,.,few,TGCGCCAGCAGCTTGAGCAGGGGAGTGAATGAAAAACTGTTTTTT,CASSLSRGVNEKLFF
TRBV28,TRBJ1-5,TRBD1,.,TGTGCCAGCAGTTTCGGGACAGGAGGAATCCAGCCCCAGCATTTT,CASSFGTGGIQPQHF
TRBV5-6,TRBJ2-5,.,.,TGTGCCAGCAACAGGGTCGGAGAGACCCAGTACTTC,CASNRVGETQYF
TRBV5-8,TRBJ1-1,.,.,TGTGCCAGCAGCTCACCAGGGCCTGAAGCTTTCTTT,CASSSPGPEAFF
TRBV20-1,TRBJ1-2,.,.,TGCAGTGTAGGGACGGTGGATGGCTACACCTTC,CSVGTVDGYTF
TRBV19,TRBJ2-3,TRBD1,.,TGTGCCAGTAGTATAGGGCCGGGACAGGGGGGGAATACGCAGTATTTT,CASSIGPGQGGNTQYF
TRBV5-1,TRBJ1-4,.,once,TGCGCCAGCAGCTTGGGACAGTATGGGAATGAAAAACTGTTTTTT,CASSLGQYGNEKLFF
TRBV2,TRBJ1-6,.,few,TGTGCCATCGACGACATTTTCGACTCCTATAATTCACCCCTCCACTTT,CAIDDIFDSYNSPLHF
TRBV5-5,TRBJ1-6,.,.,TGTGCCAGCAGCTCTACAGTCGGAAGTTCACCCCTCCACTTT,CASSSTVGSSPLHF
TRBV6-1,TRBJ2-7,.,.,TGTGCCAGCAGTGAAGCGCAGGGCCACGACGAGCAGTACTTC,CASSEAQGHDEQYF